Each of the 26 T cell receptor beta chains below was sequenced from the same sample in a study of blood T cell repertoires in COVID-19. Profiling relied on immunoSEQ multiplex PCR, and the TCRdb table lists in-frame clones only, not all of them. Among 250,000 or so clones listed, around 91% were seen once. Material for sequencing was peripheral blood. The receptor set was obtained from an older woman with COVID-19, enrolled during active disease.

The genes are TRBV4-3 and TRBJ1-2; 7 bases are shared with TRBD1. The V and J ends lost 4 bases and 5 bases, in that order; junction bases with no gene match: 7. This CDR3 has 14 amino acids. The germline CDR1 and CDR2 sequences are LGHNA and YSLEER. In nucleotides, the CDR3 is TGCGCCAGCAGCCGATCAAAGGGGGCGTATGGCTACACCTTC. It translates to CASSRSKGAYGYTF.

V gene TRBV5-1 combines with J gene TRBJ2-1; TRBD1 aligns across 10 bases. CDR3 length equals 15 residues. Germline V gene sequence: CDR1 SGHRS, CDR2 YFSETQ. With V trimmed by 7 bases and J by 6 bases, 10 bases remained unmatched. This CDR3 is CASQRRDRGVNEQFF. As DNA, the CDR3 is TGCGCCAGCCAACGCCGGGACAGGGGAGTCAATGAGCAGTTCTTC.

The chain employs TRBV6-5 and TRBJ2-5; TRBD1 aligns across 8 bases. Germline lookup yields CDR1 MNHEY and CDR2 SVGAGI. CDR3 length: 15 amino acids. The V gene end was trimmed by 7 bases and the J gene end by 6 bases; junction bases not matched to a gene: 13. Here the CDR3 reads CASTKDRAFLQTQYF. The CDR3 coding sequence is TGTGCCAGCACTAAGGACAGGGCCTTTCTGCAGACCCAGTACTTC.

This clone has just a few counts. The CDR3 loop reads CASSEDRVNTEAFF. CDR3 nucleotide sequence: TGTGCCAGCAGTGAGGACAGGGTGAACACTGAAGCTTTCTTT. The chain employs TRBV2 and TRBJ1-1; 8 nucleotides line up with TRBD1. The junction had 0 bases not matched to a gene; V was cut back by 3 bases and J by 0 bases. The CDR3 contains 14 residues. Germline V gives CDR1 SNHLY, CDR2 FYNNEI.

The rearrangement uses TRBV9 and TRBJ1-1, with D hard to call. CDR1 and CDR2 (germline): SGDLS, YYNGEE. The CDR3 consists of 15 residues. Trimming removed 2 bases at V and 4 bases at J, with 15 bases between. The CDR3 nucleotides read TGTGCCAGCAGCGTTGTGGCATCCGGGAGCACTGAAGCTTTCTTT. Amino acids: CASSVVASGSTEAFF.

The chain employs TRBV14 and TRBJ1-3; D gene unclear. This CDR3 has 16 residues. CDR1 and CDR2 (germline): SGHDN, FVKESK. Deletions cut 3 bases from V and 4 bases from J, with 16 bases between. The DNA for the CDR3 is TGTGCCAGCAGCCATCTTGGAGGAGCGCGGGGAAACACCATATATTTT. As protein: CASSHLGGARGNTIYF.

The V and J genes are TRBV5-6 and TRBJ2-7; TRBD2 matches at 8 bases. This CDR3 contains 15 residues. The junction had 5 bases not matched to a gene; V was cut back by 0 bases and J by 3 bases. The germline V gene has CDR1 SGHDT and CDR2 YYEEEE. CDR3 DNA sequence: TGTGCCAGCAGCTTGGGCGGGGGGATCCTCTACGAGCAGTACTTC. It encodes CASSLGGGILYEQYF.

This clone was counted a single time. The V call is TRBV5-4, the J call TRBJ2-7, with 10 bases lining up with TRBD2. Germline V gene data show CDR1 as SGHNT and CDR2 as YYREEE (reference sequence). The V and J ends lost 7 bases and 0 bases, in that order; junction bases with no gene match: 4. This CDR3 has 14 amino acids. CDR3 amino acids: CASGSGGGSYEQYF. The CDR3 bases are TGTGCCAGCGGGAGCGGGGGGGGCTCCTACGAGCAGTACTTC.

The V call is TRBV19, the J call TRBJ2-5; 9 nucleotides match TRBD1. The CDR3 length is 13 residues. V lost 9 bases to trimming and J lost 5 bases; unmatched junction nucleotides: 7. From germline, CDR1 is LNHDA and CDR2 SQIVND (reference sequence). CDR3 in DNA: TGTGCCAGCCGTCACAGGGGGCGGGAGACCCAGTACTTC. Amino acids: CASRHRGRETQYF.

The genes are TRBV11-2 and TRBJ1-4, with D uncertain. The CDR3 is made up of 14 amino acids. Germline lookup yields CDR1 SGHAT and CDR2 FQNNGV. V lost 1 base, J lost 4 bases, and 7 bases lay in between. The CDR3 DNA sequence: TGTGCCAGCAGCTTAGGAGTGATTAATGAAAAACTGTTTTTT. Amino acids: CASSLGVINEKLFF.

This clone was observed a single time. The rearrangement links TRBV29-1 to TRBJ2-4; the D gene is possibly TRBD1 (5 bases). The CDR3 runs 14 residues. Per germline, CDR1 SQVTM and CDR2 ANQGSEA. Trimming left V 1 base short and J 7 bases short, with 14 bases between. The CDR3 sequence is CSVEVGENPNIQYF. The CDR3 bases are TGCAGCGTTGAAGTAGGGGAAAACCCCAACATTCAGTACTTC.

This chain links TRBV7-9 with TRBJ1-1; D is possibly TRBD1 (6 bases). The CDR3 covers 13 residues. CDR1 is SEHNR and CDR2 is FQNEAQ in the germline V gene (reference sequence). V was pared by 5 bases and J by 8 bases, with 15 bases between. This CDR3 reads CASSLRATGEAFF. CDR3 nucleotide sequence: TGTGCCAGCAGCCTCCGAGCTACAGGGGAAGCTTTCTTT.

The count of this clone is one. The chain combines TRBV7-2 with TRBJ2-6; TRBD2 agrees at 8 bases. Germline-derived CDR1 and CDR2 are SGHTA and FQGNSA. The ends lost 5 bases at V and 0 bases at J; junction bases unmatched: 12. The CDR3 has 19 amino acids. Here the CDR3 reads CASSPVGLAGLSGANVLTF. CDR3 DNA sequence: TGTGCCAGCAGCCCAGTAGGGCTAGCGGGTCTCTCTGGGGCCAACGTCCTGACTTTC. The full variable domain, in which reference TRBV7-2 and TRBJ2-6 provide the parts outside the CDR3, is GAGVSQSPSNKVTEKGKDVELRCDPISGHTALYWYRQSLGQGLEFLIYFQGNSAPDKSGLPSDRFSAERTGGSVSTLTIQRTQQEDSAVYLCASSPVGLAGLSGANVLTFGAGSRLTVL.

The CDR3 bases are TGTGCCAGCAGCCCCGGTGCGGGGAGGGGACAGGGATACTACGAGCAGTACTTC. Translating gives CASSPGAGRGQGYYEQYF. This chain uses TRBV7-9 with TRBJ2-7, with TRBD1 matching 9 bases. Looked up from germline, CDR1 is SEHNR and CDR2 is FQNEAQ (reference sequence). The CDR3 extends over 18 amino acids. V dropped 5 bases and J dropped 3; count of bases not matched to a gene: 17.

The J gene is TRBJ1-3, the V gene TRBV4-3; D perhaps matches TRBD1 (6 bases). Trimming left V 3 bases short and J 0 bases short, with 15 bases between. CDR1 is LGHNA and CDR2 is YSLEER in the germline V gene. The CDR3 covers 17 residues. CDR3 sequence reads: CASSQTDSQVSGNTIYF. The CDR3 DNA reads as TGCGCCAGCAGCCAGACGGACAGCCAGGTCTCTGGAAACACCATATATTTT.

The CDR3 loop is CASSITSGGRTDTQYF. The CDR3 DNA reads as TGTGCCAGTAGTATAACTAGCGGGGGTAGGACAGATACGCAGTATTTT. V is TRBV19 and J is TRBJ2-3; 11 bases fit TRBD2. Germline lookup yields CDR1 LNHDA and CDR2 SQIVND (reference sequence). The junction had 4 bases not matched to a gene; V was cut back by 2 bases and J by 3 bases. The CDR3 extends over 16 amino acids.

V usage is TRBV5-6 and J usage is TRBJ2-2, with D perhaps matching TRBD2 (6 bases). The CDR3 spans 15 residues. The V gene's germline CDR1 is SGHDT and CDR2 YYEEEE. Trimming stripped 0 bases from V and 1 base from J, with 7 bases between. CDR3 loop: CASSLVRENTGELFF. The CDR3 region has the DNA TGTGCCAGCAGCTTGGTGCGGGAGAACACCGGGGAGCTGTTTTTT.

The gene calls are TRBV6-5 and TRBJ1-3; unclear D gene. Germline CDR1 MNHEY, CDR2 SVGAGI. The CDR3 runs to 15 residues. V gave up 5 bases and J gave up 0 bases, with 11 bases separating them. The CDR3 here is CASSRSTLSGNTIYF. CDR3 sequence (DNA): TGTGCCAGCAGTCGGTCCACCCTCTCTGGAAACACCATATATTTT.

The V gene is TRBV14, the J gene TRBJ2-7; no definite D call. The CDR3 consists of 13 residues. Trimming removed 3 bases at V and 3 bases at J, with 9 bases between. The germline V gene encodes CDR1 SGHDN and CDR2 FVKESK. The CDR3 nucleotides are TGTGCCAGCAGCCACGCGATCGGCTACGAGCAGTACTTC. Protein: CASSHAIGYEQYF.

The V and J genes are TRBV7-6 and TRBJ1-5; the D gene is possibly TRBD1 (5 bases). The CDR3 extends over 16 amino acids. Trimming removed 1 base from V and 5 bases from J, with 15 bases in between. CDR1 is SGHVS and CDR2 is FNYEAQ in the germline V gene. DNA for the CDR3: TGTGCCAGCAGCTTAGGAATCGCCCAGGGCGATCAGCCCCAGCATTTT. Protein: CASSLGIAQGDQPQHF.

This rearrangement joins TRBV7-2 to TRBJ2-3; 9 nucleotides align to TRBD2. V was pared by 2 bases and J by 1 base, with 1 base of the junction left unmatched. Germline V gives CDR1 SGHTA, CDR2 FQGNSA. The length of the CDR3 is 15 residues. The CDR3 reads CASSLSSGGTDTQYF. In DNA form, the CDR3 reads TGTGCCAGCAGCTTATCTAGCGGGGGCACAGATACGCAGTATTTT.

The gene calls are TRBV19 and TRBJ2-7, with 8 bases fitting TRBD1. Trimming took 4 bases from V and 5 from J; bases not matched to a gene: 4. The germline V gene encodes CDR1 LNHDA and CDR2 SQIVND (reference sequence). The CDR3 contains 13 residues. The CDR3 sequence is CASSKDRENEQYF. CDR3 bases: TGTGCCAGTAGTAAGGACAGGGAAAACGAGCAGTACTTC.

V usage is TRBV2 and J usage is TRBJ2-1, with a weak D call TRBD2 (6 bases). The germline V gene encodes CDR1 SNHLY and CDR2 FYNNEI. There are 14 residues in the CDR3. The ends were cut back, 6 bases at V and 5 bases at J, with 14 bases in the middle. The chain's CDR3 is CASSPSPGDNEQFF. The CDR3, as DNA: TGTGCCAGCAGCCCATCTCCGGGGGACAATGAGCAGTTCTTC.

The chain's CDR3 is CASSLGQGGTEAFF. CDR3 bases: TGTGCCAGTAGTCTAGGACAGGGCGGCACTGAAGCTTTCTTT. The rearrangement joins TRBV19 to TRBJ1-1, with TRBD1 identical over 8 bases. This CDR3 contains 14 residues. V was pared by 5 bases and J by 4 bases, with 6 bases of the junction left unmatched. Germline V gene sequence: CDR1 LNHDA, CDR2 SQIVND (reference sequence).

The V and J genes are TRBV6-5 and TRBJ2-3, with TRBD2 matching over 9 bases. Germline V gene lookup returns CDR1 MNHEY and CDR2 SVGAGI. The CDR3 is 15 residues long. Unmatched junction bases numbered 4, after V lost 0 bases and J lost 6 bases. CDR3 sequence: CASSYSAGGPDTQYF. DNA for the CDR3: TGTGCCAGCAGTTACTCGGCGGGGGGGCCGGATACGCAGTATTTT.

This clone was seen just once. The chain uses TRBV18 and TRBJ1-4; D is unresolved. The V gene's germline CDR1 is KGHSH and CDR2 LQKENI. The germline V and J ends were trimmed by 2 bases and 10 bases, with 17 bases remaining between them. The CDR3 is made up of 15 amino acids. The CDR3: CASSPGETAVGKLFF. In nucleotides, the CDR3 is TGTGCCAGCTCACCAGGGGAGACGGCGGTTGGAAAACTGTTTTTT. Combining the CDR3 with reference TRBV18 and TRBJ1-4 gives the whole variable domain NAGVMQNPRHLVRRRGQEARLRCSPMKGHSHVYWYRQLPEEGLKFMVYLQKENIIDESGMPKERFSAEFPKEGPSILRIQQVVRGDSAAYFCASSPGETAVGKLFFGSGTQLSVL.